The 23 T cell receptor beta chains listed next were all sequenced from one sample in a study of technical replicates of blood from a few donors. Some clones are missing from TCRdb's copy, which holds only in-frame ones; the method was immunoSEQ multiplex PCR. The repertoire consists of about 82,000 clones, with 85% to 95% occurring once and the leading ten covering under 0.5%. The source material was T cells isolated from PBMCs. These receptors all stem from a human donor in good health.

This clone was observed once. This sequence joins TRBV11-3 and TRBJ2-7; a possible D gene is TRBD1 (5 bases). Germline CDR1 SGHNT, CDR2 YENEEA. V shed 3 bases and J shed 6 bases, with 12 bases lying between them. The CDR3 length is 13 residues. For the CDR3, the DNA is TGTGCCAGCAGCTTTACACAGGTCGGCGAGCAGTACTTC. This codes for CASSFTQVGEQYF.

The chain carries TRBV11-2 and TRBJ2-3; D remains ambiguous. The germline gives CDR1 SGHAT, CDR2 FQNNGV. V was trimmed by 5 bases and J by 1 base, leaving 10 bases between them. CDR3 size: 14 residues. CDR3 region: CASSPSVGTDTQYF. The CDR3 nucleotides are TGTGCCAGCAGCCCCTCGGTCGGCACAGATACGCAGTATTTT.

The chain uses TRBV19 and TRBJ2-6, with D possibly TRBD2 on 6 matching bases. Germline lookup yields CDR1 LNHDA and CDR2 SQIVND (reference sequence). This CDR3 is built from 18 residues. Trimming took 5 bases from V and 0 from J, leaving 17 bases between them. Here the CDR3 DNA reads TGTGCCAGTAGTCCCCGGTCGCTCGGGGGCTCTGGGGCCAACGTCCTGACTTTC. The encoded protein is CASSPRSLGGSGANVLTF.

This rearrangement joins TRBV10-3 to TRBJ1-2; 9 positions match TRBD1. Looked up from germline, CDR1 is ENHRY and CDR2 is SYGVKD. This CDR3 contains 15 residues. Trimming cost V 3 bases and J 6 bases; bases outside gene matches: 8. The CDR3 region has the DNA TGTGCCATCAGTGATTCCGGGACAGGGTTGAATGGCTACACCTTC. It translates to CAISDSGTGLNGYTF.

The chain combines TRBV21-1 with TRBJ2-1; the tabulated D call, TRBD2, remains unverified against the DNA. TRBV21-1 is reported as a pseudogene. The CDR3 has 19 residues. The CDR3 here is CASSPPGLAGGPTYNEQFF. The DNA of the CDR3 is TGTGCCAGCAGCCCTCCGGGACTAGCGGGAGGGCCCACCTACAATGAGCAGTTCTTC.

This chain uses TRBV5-1 with TRBJ2-1; 7 nucleotides match TRBD2. V lost 0 bases to trimming and J lost 3 bases; unmatched junction nucleotides: 3. Looked up from germline, CDR1 is SGHRS and CDR2 is YFSETQ. This CDR3 contains 15 residues. The CDR3 here is CASSLGSGFYNEQFF. The DNA of the CDR3 is TGCGCCAGCAGCTTGGGTAGCGGGTTCTACAATGAGCAGTTCTTC.

The CDR3 sequence is CASSLGGQGGIGNQPQHF. The CDR3 bases are TGTGCCAGCAGCCTAGGGGGACAGGGAGGGATTGGGAATCAGCCCCAGCATTTT. J is TRBJ1-5 and V is TRBV7-2, with 9 positions matching TRBD1. The V gene's germline CDR1 is SGHTA and CDR2 FQGNSA. The CDR3 totals 18 residues. V shed 5 bases and J 4 bases; nucleotides not matched to a gene: 15.

The chain carries TRBV6-6 and TRBJ2-5, with 7 bases that match TRBD1. V gave up 3 bases and J gave up 5 bases; unmatched junction bases: 3. This CDR3 has 13 amino acids. CDR1 is MNHNY, CDR2 SVGAGI, per germline (reference sequence). CDR3: CASSYRQGETQYF. In DNA form, the CDR3 reads TGTGCCAGCAGTTATAGACAGGGTGAGACCCAGTACTTC.

This clone has a single count. The V and J genes are TRBV6-1 and TRBJ1-2; D gene uncertain. Trimming removed 0 bases from V and 6 bases from J, with 17 bases in between. The CDR3 covers 16 residues. CDR1 is MNHNS and CDR2 is SASEGT in the germline V gene. In DNA form, the CDR3 reads TGTGCCAGCAGTGAAGCTTTGGGCGTTGGAAGGAATGGCTACACCTTC. Protein: CASSEALGVGRNGYTF.

The chain combines TRBV6-6 with TRBJ1-1; D gene uncertain. Germline V lookup: CDR1 MNHNY, CDR2 SVGAGI (reference sequence). The CDR3 extends over 14 amino acids. V lost 4 bases, J lost 1 base, and 10 bases lay in between. The DNA for the CDR3 is TGTGCCAGCAGTTTGGAGGGCCGGAACACTGAAGCTTTCTTT. Translation gives CASSLEGRNTEAFF.

This rearrangement joins TRBV4-2 to TRBJ2-3; TRBD2 might be the D (5 bases). Looked up from germline, CDR1 is LGHNA and CDR2 is YNFKEQ. The length of the CDR3 is 15 residues. V lost 5 bases to trimming and J lost 0 bases, with 12 bases between them. CDR3 coding DNA: TGTGCCAGCAGCGGTATAGCGACTAGCACAGATACGCAGTATTTT. This encodes CASSGIATSTDTQYF.

The rearrangement links TRBV29-1 to TRBJ1-1; D remains ambiguous. V shed 7 bases and J shed 7 bases, with 22 bases lying between them. CDR1 is SQVTM, CDR2 ANQGSEA, per germline. This CDR3 is built from 14 residues. The CDR3 DNA is TGCAGCGGCAGTGTGGGGAGTGGGCTAGGTGAAGCTTTCTTT. Translated: CSGSVGSGLGEAFF.

CDR3: CASSSSFNTDTQYF. DNA for the CDR3: TGTGCCAGCAGTAGCTCCTTTAACACAGATACGCAGTATTTT. V and J are TRBV6-4 and TRBJ2-3, with D unclear. The CDR3 consists of 14 residues. The germline V and J ends were trimmed by 5 bases and 2 bases, with 11 bases remaining between them. In germline, CDR1 is MRHNA, CDR2 SNTAGT.

The chain carries TRBV7-9 and TRBJ1-3; TRBD1 agrees at 7 bases. The CDR3 contains 17 residues. Germline V gives CDR1 SEHNR, CDR2 FQNEAQ (reference sequence). V lost 3 bases and J lost 1; bases outside the gene matches: 9. The CDR3 is CASSFSQGVVSGNTIYF. CDR3 in DNA: TGTGCCAGCAGCTTCAGTCAGGGGGTAGTGTCTGGAAACACCATATATTTT.

V gene TRBV5-1 combines with J gene TRBJ1-1; 8 nucleotides line up with TRBD1. CDR3 length: 15 amino acids. The germline V gene has CDR1 SGHRS and CDR2 YFSETQ. Losses at the gene ends were 2 bases for V and 1 base for J; bases not matched to a gene: 4. CDR3 region: CASSLGGTGNTEAFF. The DNA for the CDR3 is TGCGCCAGCAGCTTAGGAGGGACAGGGAACACTGAAGCTTTCTTT.

This clone appeared a single time. The V gene is TRBV19, the J gene TRBJ1-5; D is possibly TRBD1 (5 bases). V was clipped by 8 bases and J by 5 bases, with 13 bases between them. The CDR3 is made up of 13 amino acids. The V gene's germline CDR1 is LNHDA and CDR2 SQIVND (reference sequence). The DNA of the CDR3 is TGTGCCAGTGGGCGAGACAGAGATCAGCCCCAGCATTTT. This encodes CASGRDRDQPQHF.

The chain combines TRBV29-1 with TRBJ2-3, with a possible D match to TRBD1 (6 bases). CDR1 and CDR2 from the germline V gene are SQVTM and ANQGSEA. This CDR3 has 12 residues. Between the trimmed V and J ends, which lost 8 bases and 2 bases, there was a span of 11 bases. CDR3 sequence: CSYRQDTDTQYF. The CDR3 bases are TGCAGCTACCGACAGGACACAGATACGCAGTATTTT.

This chain links TRBV19 with TRBJ2-7, with unresolved D. There are 15 residues in the CDR3. CDR1 and CDR2 (germline): LNHDA, SQIVND (reference sequence). V was cut by 0 bases and J by 3 bases, with 12 bases left in between. The CDR3 spells CASSIDPRPVYEQYF. In nucleotides, the CDR3 is TGTGCCAGTAGTATAGATCCTAGACCGGTCTACGAGCAGTACTTC.

The chain joins TRBV4-1 to TRBJ2-7; 9 bases align to TRBD1. This CDR3 region has 14 residues. Per germline, CDR1 MGHRA and CDR2 YSYEKL. J lost 7 bases, V lost 4 bases, and 8 bases had no gene match. CDR3 DNA sequence: TGCGCCAGCAGCCTGCGGACAGGGGCGGAAGAGCAGTACTTC. Protein product: CASSLRTGAEEQYF.

This chain uses TRBV9 with TRBJ2-3, with 8 bases aligning to TRBD2. This CDR3 is 15 amino acids long. V lost 3 bases, J lost 11 bases, and 14 bases stayed unmatched. Per the germline V gene, CDR1 is SGDLS and CDR2 is YYNGEE. For the CDR3, the DNA is TGTGCCAGCAGCGACCCTAGCGGGCTACAAGATGAGCAGTATTTT. It yields the protein CASSDPSGLQDEQYF.

This chain uses TRBV6-5 with TRBJ1-4, with 7 bases that match TRBD1. Germline assignment: CDR1 MNHEY and CDR2 SVGAGI. The CDR3 is 13 amino acids. J gave up 7 bases and V 5 bases, and 4 bases lay outside the gene matches. Written as DNA, the CDR3 is TGTGCCAGCAGTGAGGGGGCGCGTGAAAAACTGTTTTTT. Translated, it gives CASSEGAREKLFF.

The rearrangement joins TRBV7-3 to TRBJ2-1; D not resolved. V lost 4 bases to trimming and J lost 7 bases, with 23 bases between them. Germline assignment: CDR1 SGHTA and CDR2 FQGTGA. The CDR3 loop spans 17 amino acids. The CDR3 protein is CASSSSFPSMGQNEQFF. The CDR3 DNA is TGTGCCAGCAGCTCAAGCTTCCCTAGTATGGGTCAGAATGAGCAGTTCTTC.

The chain employs TRBV2 and TRBJ1-5, with D tentatively TRBD1 (6 bases). CDR1 and CDR2 from the germline V gene are SNHLY and FYNNEI. V was clipped by 5 bases and J by 5 bases, with 10 bases between them. The CDR3 has 13 amino acids. The DNA for the CDR3 is TGTGCCAGCAGTACAGGGAGTTATCAGCCCCAGCATTTT. Its protein product is CASSTGSYQPQHF. The full variable domain, its missing parts supplied by reference TRBV2 and TRBJ1-5, is EPEVTQTPSHQVTQMGQEVILRCVPISNHLYFYWYRQILGQKVEFLVSFYNNEISEKSEIFDDQFSVERPDGSNFTLKIRSTKLEDSAMYFCASSTGSYQPQHFGDGTRLSIL.